The clone carrying this TCR beta chain is a singleton in its sample. No antigen is known for it. Some clones are missing from TCRdb's copy, which holds only in-frame ones; the method was immunoSEQ multiplex PCR. Counted here are 98,000 or so clones, around 83% occurring once; the ten biggest clones make up over 0.75%. This specimen belongs to a study of T cell clones after liver transplantation. Turning to the study itself: Subjects received no induction therapy and standard immunosuppression until randomization at 12-24 months post-transplant. General study findings and limits: In two subjects, few donor cells limited the measurable donor-reactive repertoire.

Trimming took 7 bases from V and 4 from J, leaving 26 bases between them. CDR1 and CDR2 (germline): LNHDA, SQIVND (reference sequence). The CDR3 length is 18 residues. The chain joins TRBV19 to TRBJ1-3; D remains ambiguous. The sequencing used CD4+ T cells from blood, collected before liver transplant. The sequence derives from a human donor who received a liver transplant. The DNA for the CDR3 is TGTGCCAGTAAAGAGGAATCTCCTTTCGGGCCTGAGGGAAACACCATATATTTT. It specifies CASKEESPFGPEGNTIYF.